This is a list of T cell receptor beta chains from one sample in a study of shared clonotypes between healthy human individuals. Some clones are missing from TCRdb's copy, which holds only in-frame ones; the method was immunoSEQ multiplex PCR. This sample has some 2,500,000 clones, with just under 95% found just once. The source material was naive CD4+ T cells from PBMCs. Receptors originate from a man younger than 35 in good health. Some clones in this sample may be carry-over from other donors' samples. The conserved cysteine and the conserved F or W are not part of the CDR3 here.

j_gene,v_gene,CDR3aa
TRBJ2-3,TRBV2,ARGRERADTQY
TRBJ2-7,TRBV7-6,ASSFRSRGGGTSGYEQY
TRBJ1-1,TRBV5-4,ASSSRDMNTEAF
TRBJ1-2,TRBV5-5,ASSHEEGFGYT
TRBJ1-1,TRBV11-3,ASSLEGGKSPAF
TRBJ1-5,TRBV10-3,AISEGQGNQPQH
TRBJ2-1,TRBV9,ASSVVVLGEQF
TRBJ2-1,TRBV19,ASTDTILDEQF
TRBJ2-3,TRBV19,ASSMDGRGIDTQY
TRBJ1-1,TRBV5-4,ASSLDFNRGSEAF
TRBJ1-2,TRBV4-3,ASSHSPRGAAGYT
TRBJ2-5,TRBV11-2,ASSRTRGQETQY
TRBJ2-7,TRBV21-1,ASSKTRAGLAGRISYEQY
TRBJ1-1,TRBV27,ASSFGGRGTMTF
TRBJ2-7,TRBV5-1,ASSREGLDYEQY
TRBJ1-5,TRBV18,ASSPLPGGPDQPQH
TRBJ1-1,TRBV30,AWSEENEAF
TRBJ2-3,TRBV6-1,ASTPGQSGDTQY
TRBJ1-1,TRBV6-5,ASSYSSAGYTEAF
TRBJ1-3,TRBV30,AWSRTGDGNTIY
TRBJ1-2,TRBV5-1,ASSGQGDYGYT
TRBJ2-7,TRBV28,ASSPGRLAGEQY
TRBJ2-3,TRBV18,ASSPSRLAGNTDTQY
TRBJ2-1,TRBV7-2,ASREKTGAGVSDEQF
TRBJ2-3,TRBV6-5,ASSYGGIDTQY
TRBJ2-3,TRBV5-6,ASSLGIRGSDTQY
TRBJ2-7,TRBV21-1,ASSKIKLAGYKTRRYEQY
TRBJ2-5,TRBV2,ASIPQGGGETQY
TRBJ2-7,TRBV4-1,AREFGTGDEQY
TRBJ2-4,TRBV27,ASSMHLNSGTGSNIQY
TRBJ1-4,TRBV6-1,ASSEWGSEKLF
TRBJ1-5,TRBV5-1,ASIIQASNQPQH
TRBJ1-5,TRBV28,ASSQGALLLQPQH
TRBJ1-5,TRBV6-1,ASSAGQVDQPQH
TRBJ1-2,TRBV27,ASSFFSGGGTASSDYT
TRBJ1-1,TRBV9,ASSASGTSPEAF
TRBJ2-7,TRBV28,ASRGLAEVSWQY
TRBJ2-3,TRBV7-8,ASSLGLADTDTQY
TRBJ1-5,TRBV5-1,ASSPWRQGRDNQPQH
TRBJ2-7,TRBV28,ASSSSGTGNYEQY
TRBJ1-2,TRBV5-1,ASSFGTIYGYT